This T cell receptor beta chain was profiled in a study of cytomegalovirus exposure and HLA in healthy donors. In the study overall: The Caucasian-associated ancestry cluster contained 81% of the approximately 400 genotyped donors. Overall study findings and caveats: In vitro checks showed that a few CMV-associated chains really do target CMV antigens. Productive status was seen about 90% or about 30% of the time for most TCR beta V segments in an earlier analysis.

As regards this clone: What it recognizes is unknown.

Despite likely unrecorded immune exposures, the donors were nominally healthy at the time of sampling. The CDR3 contains 16 residues. V gave up 4 bases and J gave up 0 bases, with 13 bases separating them. Germline assignment: CDR1 MGHRA and CDR2 YSYEKL. The PCR ran on 60 Vbeta and 13 Jbeta primers. The data were produced by immunoSEQ multiplex PCR, yet TCRdb's version contains in-frame clones alone and is incomplete. The sample yields over 150,000 clones, over 65% seen once. Sequenced sample: PBMCs. This chain links TRBV4-1 with TRBJ1-5, with a weak D call TRBD1 (6 bases). This TCR was sampled from a boy between 2 and 15 years old in good health and CMV-seronegative. The CDR3 DNA is TGCGCCAGCAGCCGACGATACAGGGATAGCAATCAGCCCCAGCATTTT. Translated: CASSRRYRDSNQPQHF.